This T cell receptor beta chain derives from a study of T cell repertoires in cytomegalovirus infection. Overall study: Carrying CMV and the relevant HLA type showed in public TCR beta signatures.

CDR3 length: 12 residues. The germline V gene has CDR1 MNHNY and CDR2 SVGAGI (reference sequence). V lost 2 bases to trimming and J lost 5 bases, with 7 bases between them. A single record per CDR3 protein comes from TCRdb applying MiXCR to the reads. The sample contains 250,000 to 350,000 distinct CDR3 sequences, around 25% of which appear only once. The study's findings and limits: The study found HLA-C-restricted CMV-specific TCR beta clonotypes dominating the ex vivo response.

Regarding this clonotype: Its target is unknown.

Input material: PBMCs. The genes are TRBV6-6 and TRBJ2-7, with D perhaps matching TRBD1 (5 bases). The sequence derives from a human donor in good health (CMV status not recorded). Some clones in this sample may be carry-over from other donors' samples. CDR3 sequence: CASSYEGDEQYF. DNA for the CDR3: TGTGCCAGCAGTTACGAAGGGGACGAGCAGTACTTC.